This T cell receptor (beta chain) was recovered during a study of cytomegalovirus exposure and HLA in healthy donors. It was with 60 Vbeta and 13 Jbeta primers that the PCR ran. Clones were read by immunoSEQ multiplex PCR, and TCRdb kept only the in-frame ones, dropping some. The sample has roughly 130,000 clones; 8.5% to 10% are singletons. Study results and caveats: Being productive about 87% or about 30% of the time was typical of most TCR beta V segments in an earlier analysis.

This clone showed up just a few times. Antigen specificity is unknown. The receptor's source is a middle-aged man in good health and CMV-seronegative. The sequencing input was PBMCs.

The CDR3 nucleotides read TGCGCCAGCAGCTTGGTCGGGAGCGAAAAACTGTTTTTT. Residues: CASSLVGSEKLFF. V usage is TRBV5-1 and J usage is TRBJ1-4; D gene unclear. V lost 0 bases and J 8 bases, leaving 8 bases between the germline ends. This CDR3 has 13 residues. Germline V gene sequence: CDR1 SGHRS, CDR2 YFSETQ.